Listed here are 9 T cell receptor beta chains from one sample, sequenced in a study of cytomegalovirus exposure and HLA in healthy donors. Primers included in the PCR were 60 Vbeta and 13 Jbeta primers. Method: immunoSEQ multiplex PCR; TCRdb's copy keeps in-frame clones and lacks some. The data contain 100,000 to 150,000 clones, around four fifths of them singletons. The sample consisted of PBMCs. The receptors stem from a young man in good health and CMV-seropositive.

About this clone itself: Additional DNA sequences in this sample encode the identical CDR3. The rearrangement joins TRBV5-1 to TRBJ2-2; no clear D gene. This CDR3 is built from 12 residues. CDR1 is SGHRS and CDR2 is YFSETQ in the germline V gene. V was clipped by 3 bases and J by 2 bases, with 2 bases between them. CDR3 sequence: CASSSNTGELFF. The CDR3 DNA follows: TGCGCCAGCAGCTCAAACACCGGGGAGCTGTTTTTT.

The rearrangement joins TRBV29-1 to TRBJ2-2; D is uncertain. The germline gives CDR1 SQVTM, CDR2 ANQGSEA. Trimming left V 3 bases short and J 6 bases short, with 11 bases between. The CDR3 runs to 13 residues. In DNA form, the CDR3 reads TGCAGCGTTGATGGCCTGACTCCCGGGGAGCTGTTTTTT. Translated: CSVDGLTPGELFF.

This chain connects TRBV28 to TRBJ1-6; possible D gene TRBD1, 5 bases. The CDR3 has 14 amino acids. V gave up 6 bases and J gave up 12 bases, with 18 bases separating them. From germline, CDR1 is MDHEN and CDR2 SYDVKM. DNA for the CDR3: TGTGCCAGCAGCCCCCGCGGGGGTTTTTTACCCCTCCACTTT. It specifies CASSPRGGFLPLHF.

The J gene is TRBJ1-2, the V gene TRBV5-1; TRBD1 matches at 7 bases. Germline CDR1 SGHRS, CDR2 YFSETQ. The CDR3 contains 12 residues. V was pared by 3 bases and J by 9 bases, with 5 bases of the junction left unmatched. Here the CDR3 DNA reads TGCGCCAGCAGCTGGGACAGCGGTAGCTACACCTTC. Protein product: CASSWDSGSYTF. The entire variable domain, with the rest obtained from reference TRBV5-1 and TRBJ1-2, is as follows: KAGVTQTPRYLIKTRGQQVTLSCSPISGHRSVSWYQQTPGQGLQFLFEYFSETQRNKGNFPGRFSGRQFSNSRSEMNVSTLELGDSALYLCASSWDSGSYTFGSGTRLTVV.

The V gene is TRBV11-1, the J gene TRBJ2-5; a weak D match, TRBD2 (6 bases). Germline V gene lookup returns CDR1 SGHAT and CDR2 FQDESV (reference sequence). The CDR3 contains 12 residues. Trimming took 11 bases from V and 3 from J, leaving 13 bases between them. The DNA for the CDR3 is TGTGCCGTTGGGACTTCCAAAGAGACCCAGTACTTC. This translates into CAVGTSKETQYF.

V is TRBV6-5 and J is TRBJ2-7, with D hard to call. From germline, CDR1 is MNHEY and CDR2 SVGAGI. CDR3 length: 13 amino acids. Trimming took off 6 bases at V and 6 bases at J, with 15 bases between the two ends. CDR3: CASSRTPASEQYF. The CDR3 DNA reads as TGTGCCAGCAGCAGAACCCCAGCGAGCGAGCAGTACTTC.

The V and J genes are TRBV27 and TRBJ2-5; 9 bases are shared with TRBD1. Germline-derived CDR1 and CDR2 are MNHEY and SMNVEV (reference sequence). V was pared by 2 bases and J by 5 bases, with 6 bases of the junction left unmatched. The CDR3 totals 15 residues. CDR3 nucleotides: TGTGCCAGCAGTTTAACCGGGACAGGGTGGGAGACCCAGTACTTC. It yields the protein CASSLTGTGWETQYF.

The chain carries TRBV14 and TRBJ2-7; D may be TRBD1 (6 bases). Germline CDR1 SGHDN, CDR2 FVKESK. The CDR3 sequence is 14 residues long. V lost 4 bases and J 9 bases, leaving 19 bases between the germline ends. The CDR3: CASSPGQKSAWQYF. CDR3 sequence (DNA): TGTGCCAGCAGCCCTGGACAGAAGTCGGCGTGGCAGTACTTC.

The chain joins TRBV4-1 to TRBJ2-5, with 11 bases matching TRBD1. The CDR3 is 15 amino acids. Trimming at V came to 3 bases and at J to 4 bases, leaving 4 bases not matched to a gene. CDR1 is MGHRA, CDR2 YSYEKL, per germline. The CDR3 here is CASSQGTGGIETQYF. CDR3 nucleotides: TGCGCCAGCAGCCAGGGGACAGGGGGGATAGAGACCCAGTACTTC.